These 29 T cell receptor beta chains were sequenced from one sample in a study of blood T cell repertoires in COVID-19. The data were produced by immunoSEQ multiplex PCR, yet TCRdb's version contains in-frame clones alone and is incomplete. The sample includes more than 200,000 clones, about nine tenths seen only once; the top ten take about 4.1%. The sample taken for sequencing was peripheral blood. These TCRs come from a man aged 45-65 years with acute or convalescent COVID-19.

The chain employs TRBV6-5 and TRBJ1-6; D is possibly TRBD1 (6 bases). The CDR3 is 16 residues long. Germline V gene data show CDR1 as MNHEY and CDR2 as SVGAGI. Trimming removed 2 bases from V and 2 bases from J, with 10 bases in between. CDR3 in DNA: TGTGCCAGCAGTTACGAGGGGGTCGCCTATAATTCACCCCTCCACTTT. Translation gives CASSYEGVAYNSPLHF.

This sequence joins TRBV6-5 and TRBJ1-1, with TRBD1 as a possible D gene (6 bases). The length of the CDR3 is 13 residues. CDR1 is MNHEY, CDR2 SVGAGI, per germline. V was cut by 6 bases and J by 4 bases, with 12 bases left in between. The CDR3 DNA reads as TGTGCCAGCAGACAGGGTCCCTTCACTGAAGCTTTCTTT. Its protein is CASRQGPFTEAFF.

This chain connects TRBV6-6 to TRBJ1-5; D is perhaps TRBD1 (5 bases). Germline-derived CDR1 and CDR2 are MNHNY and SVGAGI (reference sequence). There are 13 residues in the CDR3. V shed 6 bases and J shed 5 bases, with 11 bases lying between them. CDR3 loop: CASREQADQPQHF. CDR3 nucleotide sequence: TGTGCCAGCAGGGAACAGGCGGATCAGCCCCAGCATTTT.

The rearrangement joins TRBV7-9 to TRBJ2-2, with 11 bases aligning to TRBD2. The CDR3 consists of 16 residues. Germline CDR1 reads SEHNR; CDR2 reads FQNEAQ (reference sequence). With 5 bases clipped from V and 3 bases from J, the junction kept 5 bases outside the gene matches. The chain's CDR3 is CASSLSGGADTGELFF. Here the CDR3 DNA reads TGTGCCAGCAGCCTTAGCGGGGGGGCCGACACCGGGGAGCTGTTTTTT.

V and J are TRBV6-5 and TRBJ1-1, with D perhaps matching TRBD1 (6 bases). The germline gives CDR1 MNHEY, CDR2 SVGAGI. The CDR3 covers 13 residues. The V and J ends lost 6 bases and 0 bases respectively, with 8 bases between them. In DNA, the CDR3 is TGTGCCAGCAGCGGACAGATGAACACTGAAGCTTTCTTT. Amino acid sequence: CASSGQMNTEAFF.

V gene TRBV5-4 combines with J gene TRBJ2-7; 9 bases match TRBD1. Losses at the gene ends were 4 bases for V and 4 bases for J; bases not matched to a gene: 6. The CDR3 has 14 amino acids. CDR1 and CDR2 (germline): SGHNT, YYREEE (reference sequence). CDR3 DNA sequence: TGTGCCAGCAGCCCGGGACAGGGTTCGTACGAGCAGTACTTC. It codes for CASSPGQGSYEQYF.

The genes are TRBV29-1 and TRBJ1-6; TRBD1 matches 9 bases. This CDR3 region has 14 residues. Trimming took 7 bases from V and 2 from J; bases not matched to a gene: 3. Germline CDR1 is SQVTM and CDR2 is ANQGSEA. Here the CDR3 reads CSARTGAYNSPLHF. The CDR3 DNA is TGCAGCGCCCGGACAGGGGCCTATAATTCACCCCTCCACTTT.

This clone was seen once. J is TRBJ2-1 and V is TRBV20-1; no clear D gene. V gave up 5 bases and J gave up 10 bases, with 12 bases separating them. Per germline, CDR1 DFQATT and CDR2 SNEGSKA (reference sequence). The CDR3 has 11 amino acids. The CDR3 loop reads CSAVPAREQFF. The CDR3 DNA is TGCAGTGCTGTACCAGCTAGGGAGCAGTTCTTC.

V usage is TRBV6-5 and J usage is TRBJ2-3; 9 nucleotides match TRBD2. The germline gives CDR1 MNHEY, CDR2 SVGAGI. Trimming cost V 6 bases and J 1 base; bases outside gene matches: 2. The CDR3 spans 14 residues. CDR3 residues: CASRQRGGTDTQYF. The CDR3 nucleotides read TGTGCCAGCAGACAGCGGGGGGGCACAGATACGCAGTATTTT.

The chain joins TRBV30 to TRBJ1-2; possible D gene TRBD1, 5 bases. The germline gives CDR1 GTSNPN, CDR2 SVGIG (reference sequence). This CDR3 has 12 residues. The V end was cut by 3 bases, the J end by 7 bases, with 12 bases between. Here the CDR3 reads CAWRLSGGGYTF. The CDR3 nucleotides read TGTGCCTGGAGGCTTTCGGGGGGTGGCTACACCTTC.

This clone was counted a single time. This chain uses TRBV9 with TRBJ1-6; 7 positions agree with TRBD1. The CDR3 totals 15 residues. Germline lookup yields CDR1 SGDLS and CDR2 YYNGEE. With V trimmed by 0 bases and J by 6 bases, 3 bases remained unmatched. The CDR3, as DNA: TGTGCCAGCAGCGTAGAGGGACAGATTAATTCACCCCTCCACTTT. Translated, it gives CASSVEGQINSPLHF.

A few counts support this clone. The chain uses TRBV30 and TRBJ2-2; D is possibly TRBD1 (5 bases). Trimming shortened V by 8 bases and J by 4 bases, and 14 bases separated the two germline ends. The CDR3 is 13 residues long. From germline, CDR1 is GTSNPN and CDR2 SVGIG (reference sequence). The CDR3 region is CARQTVSTGELFF. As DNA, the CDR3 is TGTGCCCGCCAGACAGTTAGCACCGGGGAGCTGTTTTTT.

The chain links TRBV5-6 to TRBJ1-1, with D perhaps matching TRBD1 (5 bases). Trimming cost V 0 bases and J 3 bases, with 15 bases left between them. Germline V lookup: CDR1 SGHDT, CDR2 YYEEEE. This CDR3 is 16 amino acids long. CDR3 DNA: TGTGCCAGCAGCTTGGCTTTGCACGCAGGGTACACTGAAGCTTTCTTT. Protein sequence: CASSLALHAGYTEAFF.

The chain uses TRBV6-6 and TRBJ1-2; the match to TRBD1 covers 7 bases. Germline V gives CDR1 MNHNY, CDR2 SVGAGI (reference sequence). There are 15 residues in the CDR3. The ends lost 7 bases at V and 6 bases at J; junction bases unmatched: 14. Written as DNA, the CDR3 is TGTGCCAGCACCGACCCCCGACAGGGAATGGATGGCTACACCTTC. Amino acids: CASTDPRQGMDGYTF.

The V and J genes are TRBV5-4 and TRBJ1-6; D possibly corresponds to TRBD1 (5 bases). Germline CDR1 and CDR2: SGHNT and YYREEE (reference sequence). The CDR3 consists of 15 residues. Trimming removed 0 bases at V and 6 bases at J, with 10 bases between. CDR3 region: CASSLASGFNSPLHF. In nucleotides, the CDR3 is TGTGCCAGCAGCTTGGCCTCAGGGTTTAATTCACCCCTCCACTTT.

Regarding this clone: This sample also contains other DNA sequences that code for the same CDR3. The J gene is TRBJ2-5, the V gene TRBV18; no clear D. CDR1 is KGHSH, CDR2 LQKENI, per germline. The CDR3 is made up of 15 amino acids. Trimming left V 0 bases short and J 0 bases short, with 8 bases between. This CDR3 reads CASSPPSLYQETQYF. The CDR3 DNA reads TGTGCCAGCTCACCACCGAGTCTGTACCAAGAGACCCAGTACTTC.

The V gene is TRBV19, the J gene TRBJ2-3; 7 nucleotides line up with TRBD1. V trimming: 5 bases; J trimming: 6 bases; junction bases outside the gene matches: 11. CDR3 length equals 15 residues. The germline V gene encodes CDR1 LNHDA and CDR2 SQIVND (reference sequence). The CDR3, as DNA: TGTGCCAGTAGTTTCGGATGGACAGGCGACGATACGCAGTATTTT. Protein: CASSFGWTGDDTQYF.

The CDR3 nucleotides are TGCGCCAGCAGCTTGCCGCTACAGGGGGTGGGAGGCTACACCTTC. Protein: CASSLPLQGVGGYTF. This rearrangement joins TRBV5-1 to TRBJ1-2; 8 bases map to TRBD1. Germline V CDR1 and CDR2: SGHRS, YFSETQ. The CDR3 is made up of 15 amino acids. V was clipped by 1 base and J by 8 bases; unmatched bases: 10.

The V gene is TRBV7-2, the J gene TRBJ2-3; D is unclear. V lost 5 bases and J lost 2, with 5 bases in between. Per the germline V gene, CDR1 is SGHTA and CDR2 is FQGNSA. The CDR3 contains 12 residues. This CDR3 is CASSTYTDTQYF. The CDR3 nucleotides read TGTGCCAGCAGCACCTACACAGATACGCAGTATTTT.

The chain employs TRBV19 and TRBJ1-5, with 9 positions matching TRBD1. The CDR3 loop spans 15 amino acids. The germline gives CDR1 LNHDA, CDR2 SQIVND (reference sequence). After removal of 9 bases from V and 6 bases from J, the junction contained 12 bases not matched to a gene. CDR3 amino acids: CASDLGQGFTQPQHF. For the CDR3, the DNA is TGTGCCAGCGACCTCGGACAGGGGTTTACTCAGCCCCAGCATTTT. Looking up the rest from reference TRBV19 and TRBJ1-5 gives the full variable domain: DGGITQSPKYLFRKEGQNVTLSCEQNLNHDAMYWYRQDPGQGLRLIYYSQIVNDFQKGDIAEGYSVSREKKESFPLTVTSAQKNPTAFYLCASDLGQGFTQPQHFGDGTRLSIL.

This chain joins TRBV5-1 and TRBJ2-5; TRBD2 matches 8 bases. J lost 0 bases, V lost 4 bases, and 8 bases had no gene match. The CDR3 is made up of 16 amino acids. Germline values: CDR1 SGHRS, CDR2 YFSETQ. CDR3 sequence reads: CASSRGGQSYQETQYF. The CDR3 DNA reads TGCGCCAGCAGCCGGGGGGGTCAGTCGTACCAAGAGACCCAGTACTTC.

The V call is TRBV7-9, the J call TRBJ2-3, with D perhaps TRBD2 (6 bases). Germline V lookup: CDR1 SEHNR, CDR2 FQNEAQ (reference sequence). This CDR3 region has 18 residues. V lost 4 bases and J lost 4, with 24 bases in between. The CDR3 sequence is CASSSRVGGVTSSDTQYF. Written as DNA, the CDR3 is TGTGCCAGCAGCTCTCGGGTAGGCGGGGTCACGTCATCAGATACGCAGTATTTT.

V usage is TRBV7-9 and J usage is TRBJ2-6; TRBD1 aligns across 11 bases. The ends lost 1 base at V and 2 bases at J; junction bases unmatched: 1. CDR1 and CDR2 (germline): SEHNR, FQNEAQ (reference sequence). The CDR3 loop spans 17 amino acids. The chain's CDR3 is CASSLGTGGTGANVLTF. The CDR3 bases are TGTGCCAGCAGCTTAGGGACAGGGGGCACTGGGGCCAACGTCCTGACTTTC. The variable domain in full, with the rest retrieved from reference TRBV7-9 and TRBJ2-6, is DTGVSQNPRHKITKRGQNVTFRCDPISEHNRLYWYRQTLGQGPEFLTYFQNEAQLEKSRLLSDRFSAERPKGSFSTLEIQRTEQGDSAMYLCASSLGTGGTGANVLTFGAGSRLTVL.

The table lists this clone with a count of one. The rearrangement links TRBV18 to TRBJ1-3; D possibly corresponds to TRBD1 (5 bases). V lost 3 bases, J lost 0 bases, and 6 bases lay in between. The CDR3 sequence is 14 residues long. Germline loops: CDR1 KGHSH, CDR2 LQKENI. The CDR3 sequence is CASSPGASGNTIYF. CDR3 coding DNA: TGTGCCAGCTCACCTGGGGCCTCTGGAAACACCATATATTTT.

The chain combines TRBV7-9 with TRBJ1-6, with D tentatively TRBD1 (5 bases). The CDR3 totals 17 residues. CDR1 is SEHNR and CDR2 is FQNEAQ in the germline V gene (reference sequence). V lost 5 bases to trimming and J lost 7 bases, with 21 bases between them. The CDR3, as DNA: TGTGCCAGCAGCCCGCAGGGTCCTGCGGAGACCAATTCACCCCTCCACTTT. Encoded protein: CASSPQGPAETNSPLHF.

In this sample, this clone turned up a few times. The CDR3 sequence is CASSIESGYLSDTQYF. The CDR3 bases are TGTGCCAGCAGCATAGAATCAGGGTACCTATCAGATACGCAGTATTTT. The chain is built from TRBV9 and TRBJ2-3, with D possibly matching TRBD1 (5 bases). The CDR3 loop spans 16 amino acids. Deletions cut 4 bases from V and 4 bases from J, with 19 bases between. Germline V gives CDR1 SGDLS, CDR2 YYNGEE.

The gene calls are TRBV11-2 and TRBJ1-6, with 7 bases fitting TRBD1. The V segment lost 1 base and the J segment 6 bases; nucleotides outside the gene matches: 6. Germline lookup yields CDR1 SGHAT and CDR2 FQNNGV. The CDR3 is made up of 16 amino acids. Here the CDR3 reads CASSLAGRGSNSPLHF. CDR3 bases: TGTGCCAGCAGCTTAGCGGGCAGGGGGAGTAATTCACCCCTCCACTTT.

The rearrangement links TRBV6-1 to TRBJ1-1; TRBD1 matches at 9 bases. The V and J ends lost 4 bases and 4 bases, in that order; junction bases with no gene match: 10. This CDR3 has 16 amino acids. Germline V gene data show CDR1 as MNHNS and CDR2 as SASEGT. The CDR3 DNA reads TGTGCCAGCAGTGCCAAGTCCGACAGGGGGGGCACTGAAGCTTTCTTT. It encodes CASSAKSDRGGTEAFF.

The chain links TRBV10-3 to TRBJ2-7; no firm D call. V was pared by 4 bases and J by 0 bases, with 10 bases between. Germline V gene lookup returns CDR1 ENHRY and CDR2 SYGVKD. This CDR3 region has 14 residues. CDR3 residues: CAISGGTGSYEQYF. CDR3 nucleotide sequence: TGTGCCATCAGTGGCGGAACTGGCTCCTACGAGCAGTACTTC.